The 30 T cell receptor beta chains reported below all come from one sample, sequenced in a study of cytomegalovirus exposure and HLA in healthy donors. Some clones are missing from TCRdb's copy, which holds only in-frame ones; the method was immunoSEQ multiplex PCR. The sample includes about 130,000 clones, 85% to 90% of them seen just once. The sample taken for sequencing was PBMCs. All receptors come from a woman younger than 45 in good health and CMV-seropositive.

The rearrangement links TRBV29-1 to TRBJ1-1; 8 nucleotides line up with TRBD1. Trimming at V came to 0 bases and at J to 11 bases, leaving 8 bases not matched to a gene. This CDR3 has 13 residues. Germline CDR1 SQVTM, CDR2 ANQGSEA. Here the CDR3 reads CSVEDLDRDHAFF. The CDR3 DNA follows: TGCAGCGTTGAAGATCTGGACAGGGATCATGCTTTCTTT.

The J gene is TRBJ2-1, the V gene TRBV7-2, with 11 bases that match TRBD2. Trimming removed 3 bases from V and 15 bases from J; junction bases left unmatched: 10. The CDR3 contains 14 residues. The germline CDR1 and CDR2 sequences are SGHTA and FQGNSA. The CDR3 DNA follows: TGTGCCAGCAGCTTCTCCGTGACTAGCGGGACACTGTTCTTC. Its translation is CASSFSVTSGTLFF.

This chain connects TRBV7-3 to TRBJ2-1, with D perhaps TRBD1 (5 bases). Germline CDR1 and CDR2: SGHTA and FQGTGA. V was trimmed by 8 bases and J by 9 bases, leaving 20 bases between them. CDR3 length: 14 residues. CDR3 bases: TGTGCCAGCTCACCCTTGGACACGTCCGGTGAGCAGTTCTTC. Protein product: CASSPLDTSGEQFF.

The rearrangement links TRBV19 to TRBJ2-3; D perhaps matches TRBD2 (5 bases). CDR3 size: 14 residues. Germline V lookup: CDR1 LNHDA, CDR2 SQIVND (reference sequence). Trimming removed 10 bases from V and 2 bases from J, with 16 bases in between. The DNA for the CDR3 is TGTGCCACCCGGAGGACTGGAACCACAGATACGCAGTATTTT. Translating gives CATRRTGTTDTQYF.

The chain employs TRBV6-1 and TRBJ1-5; maybe TRBD1 (5 bases). Trimming removed 1 base at V and 11 bases at J, with 9 bases between. This CDR3 has 12 residues. Germline CDR1 reads MNHNS; CDR2 reads SASEGT. CDR3 coding DNA: TGTGCCAGCAGTGAAGGGGGGGGGACCCAGCATTTT. Translating it yields CASSEGGGTQHF.

The chain's CDR3 is CASSRPGGQNEQFF. Written as DNA, the CDR3 is TGTGCCAGCAGTCGCCCCGGAGGTCAGAATGAGCAGTTCTTC. The genes are TRBV6-6 and TRBJ2-1; weak D call: TRBD2 (5 bases). Per germline, CDR1 MNHNY and CDR2 SVGAGI (reference sequence). V was cut by 5 bases and J by 7 bases, with 15 bases left in between. CDR3 length: 14 residues.

This clone occurred a few times. The gene calls are TRBV19 and TRBJ1-1, with D maybe TRBD1 (5 bases). CDR3 length: 13 residues. V dropped 5 bases and J dropped 3 bases, with 10 bases sitting between them. The germline gives CDR1 LNHDA, CDR2 SQIVND (reference sequence). CDR3 residues: CASSGRVHTEAFF. CDR3 coding DNA: TGTGCCAGTAGTGGCAGGGTTCACACTGAAGCTTTCTTT.

V is TRBV10-3 and J is TRBJ1-2; 7 bases map to TRBD1. CDR3 length equals 16 residues. Germline V gene data show CDR1 as ENHRY and CDR2 as SYGVKD. Trimming at V came to 3 bases and at J to 5 bases, leaving 12 bases not matched to a gene. This chain's CDR3 is CAISEKVIGTDYGYTF. In nucleotides, the CDR3 is TGTGCCATCAGTGAAAAAGTTATCGGGACAGATTATGGCTACACCTTC.

The rearrangement uses TRBV5-4 and TRBJ2-3; the match to TRBD1 covers 10 bases. The V gene's germline CDR1 is SGHNT and CDR2 YYREEE (reference sequence). V trimming: 4 bases; J trimming: 4 bases; junction bases outside the gene matches: 12. The length of the CDR3 is 17 residues. The CDR3 sequence: CASSGIPGQGRADTQYF. The CDR3 nucleotides read TGTGCCAGCAGCGGAATACCGGGACAGGGGAGGGCAGATACGCAGTATTTT.

The chain uses TRBV2 and TRBJ2-4; 8 bases line up with TRBD1. V trimming: 5 bases; J trimming: 9 bases; junction bases outside the gene matches: 9. This CDR3 spans 14 amino acids. Germline V gene lookup returns CDR1 SNHLY and CDR2 FYNNEI. The CDR3 coding sequence is TGTGCCAGCAGTACAAACAGGGGGAACGGCATTCAGTACTTC. Its protein is CASSTNRGNGIQYF.

This rearrangement joins TRBV9 to TRBJ2-1; D may be TRBD1 (6 bases). Trimming cost V 3 bases and J 3 bases, with 10 bases left between them. Germline V CDR1 and CDR2: SGDLS, YYNGEE. The length of the CDR3 is 14 residues. CDR3 bases: TGTGCCAGCAGCGCGCAGGGGATCTACAATGAGCAGTTCTTC. Its translation: CASSAQGIYNEQFF. Drawing the rest from reference TRBV9 and TRBJ2-1, the complete variable domain is DSGVTQTPKHLITATGQRVTLRCSPRSGDLSVYWYQQSLDQGLQFLIQYYNGEERAKGNILERFSAQQFPDLHSELNLSSLELGDSALYFCASSAQGIYNEQFFGPGTRLTVL.

This chain connects TRBV28 to TRBJ2-7, with a possible D match to TRBD2 (6 bases). The CDR3 runs 15 residues. Deletions cut 5 bases from V and 0 bases from J, with 14 bases between. Germline V gives CDR1 MDHEN, CDR2 SYDVKM. The CDR3 is CASSPLGGNSYEQYF. The CDR3 DNA follows: TGTGCCAGCAGTCCTTTGGGAGGCAACTCCTACGAGCAGTACTTC. Supplemented by reference TRBV28 and TRBJ2-7, the full variable domain reads DVKVTQSSRYLVKRTGEKVFLECVQDMDHENMFWYRQDPGLGLRLIYFSYDVKMKEKGDIPEGYSVSREKKERFSLILESASTNQTSMYLCASSPLGGNSYEQYFGPGTRLTVT.

This chain uses TRBV14 with TRBJ2-7; the match to TRBD1 covers 8 bases. Germline V CDR1 and CDR2: SGHDN, FVKESK. The CDR3 runs to 15 residues. The trim removed 6 bases at V and 2 bases at J, leaving 9 bases unmatched. The CDR3 DNA reads TGTGCCAGCAGTACCAGGGGGCGAGATGCCTACGAGCAGTACTTC. Translated: CASSTRGRDAYEQYF. Full variable domain (rest looked up from reference TRBV14 and TRBJ2-7): EAGVTQFPSHSVIEKGQTVTLRCDPISGHDNLYWYRRVMGKEIKFLLHFVKESKQDESGMPNNRFLAERTGGTYSTLKVQPAELEDSGVYFCASSTRGRDAYEQYFGPGTRLTVT.

The genes are TRBV6-4 and TRBJ1-1, with 7 bases matching TRBD1. The ends lost 3 bases at V and 4 bases at J; junction bases unmatched: 5. From germline, CDR1 is MRHNA and CDR2 SNTAGT. This CDR3 has 14 residues. This CDR3 is CASSEKGAGTEAFF. The CDR3 nucleotides are TGTGCCAGCAGTGAAAAGGGGGCTGGCACTGAAGCTTTCTTT.

The chain carries TRBV5-6 and TRBJ1-1, with no clear D. Trimming took 0 bases from V and 5 from J, leaving 8 bases between them. This CDR3 is built from 13 residues. Germline lookup yields CDR1 SGHDT and CDR2 YYEEEE. The CDR3: CASSLGTGTEAFF. In DNA, the CDR3 is TGTGCCAGCAGCTTGGGAACGGGGACTGAAGCTTTCTTT.

This clone was counted a few times. The chain couples TRBV7-9 to TRBJ2-5; 7 bases are shared with TRBD1. The CDR3 runs to 14 residues. Germline V gives CDR1 SEHNR, CDR2 FQNEAQ (reference sequence). J gave up 5 bases and V 2 bases, and 5 bases lay outside the gene matches. The CDR3 sequence is CASSLIRGLETQYF. CDR3 bases: TGTGCCAGCAGCTTAATTAGGGGGCTGGAGACCCAGTACTTC. The entire variable domain, with the rest obtained from reference TRBV7-9 and TRBJ2-5, is as follows: DTGVSQNPRHKITKRGQNVTFRCDPISEHNRLYWYRQTLGQGPEFLTYFQNEAQLEKSRLLSDRFSAERPKGSFSTLEIQRTEQGDSAMYLCASSLIRGLETQYFGPGTRLLVL.

The rearrangement uses TRBV2 and TRBJ1-2; 8 positions agree with TRBD1. V lost 2 bases, J lost 8 bases, and 7 bases stayed unmatched. In germline, CDR1 is SNHLY, CDR2 FYNNEI. This CDR3 comprises 14 residues. CDR3 in DNA: TGTGCCAGCAGTGAACCCGGGACAGGTGAGGGCTACACCTTC. Amino acids: CASSEPGTGEGYTF.

The chain combines TRBV15 with TRBJ2-2; tentative D call: TRBD1 (5 bases). In germline, CDR1 is LNHNV, CDR2 YYDKDF (reference sequence). The length of the CDR3 is 15 residues. V was shortened by 5 bases and J by 7 bases, with 17 bases between the two germline ends. CDR3 loop: CATSLGQLQIGELFF. Here the CDR3 DNA reads TGTGCCACCAGCCTGGGGCAGTTGCAGATCGGGGAGCTGTTTTTT.

A note on this clone: This may be a read error, as it is one base from a much larger clone. This sequence joins TRBV4-2 and TRBJ2-5, with no clear D. V dropped 4 bases and J dropped 5 bases, with 17 bases sitting between them. The CDR3 has 15 amino acids. CDR1 and CDR2 from the germline V gene are LGHNA and YNFKEQ. CDR3 residues: CASSLTSTRIETQYF. DNA for the CDR3: TGTGCCAGCAGCCTCACGTCGACGCGGATTGAGACCCAGTACTTC.

The chain uses TRBV11-2 and TRBJ2-3, with unresolved D. The V end was cut by 5 bases, the J end by 1 base, with 10 bases between. Germline V gives CDR1 SGHAT, CDR2 FQNNGV. This CDR3 comprises 14 residues. CDR3 nucleotide sequence: TGTGCCAGCAGCCACAGCCCCCGCACAGATACGCAGTATTTT. Its protein is CASSHSPRTDTQYF.

The chain couples TRBV6-5 to TRBJ2-7, with 9 bases identical to TRBD2. CDR3 length: 15 amino acids. With 0 bases clipped from V and 6 bases from J, the junction kept 6 bases outside the gene matches. Germline V gives CDR1 MNHEY, CDR2 SVGAGI. As DNA, the CDR3 is TGTGCCAGCAGTTACTCGGGACTAGCTATGGGCGAGCAGTACTTC. Protein product: CASSYSGLAMGEQYF.

The rearrangement joins TRBV5-1 to TRBJ2-6, with no clear D. The CDR3 loop spans 18 amino acids. Looked up from germline, CDR1 is SGHRS and CDR2 is YFSETQ. V lost 0 bases to trimming and J lost 4 bases, with 17 bases between them. CDR3 bases: TGCGCCAGCAGCTTGGGCAGACGAGAGGTAACCGGGGCCAACGTCCTGACTTTC. This codes for CASSLGRREVTGANVLTF. The whole variable domain, remainder taken from reference TRBV5-1 and TRBJ2-6, is KAGVTQTPRYLIKTRGQQVTLSCSPISGHRSVSWYQQTPGQGLQFLFEYFSETQRNKGNFPGRFSGRQFSNSRSEMNVSTLELGDSALYLCASSLGRREVTGANVLTFGAGSRLTVL.

The V gene is TRBV5-4, the J gene TRBJ1-2, with 10 bases identical to TRBD1. The CDR3 sequence is 15 residues long. Germline V lookup: CDR1 SGHNT, CDR2 YYREEE (reference sequence). V lost 3 bases and J lost 1; bases outside the gene matches: 3. CDR3 in amino acids: CASSSTGGRNYGYTF. In nucleotides, the CDR3 is TGTGCCAGCAGCTCGACAGGGGGCCGTAACTATGGCTACACCTTC.

This rearrangement joins TRBV5-1 to TRBJ2-5; tentatively, D is TRBD2 (7 bases). CDR3 length: 14 residues. Germline V gives CDR1 SGHRS, CDR2 YFSETQ. V was clipped by 8 bases and J by 4 bases, with 18 bases between them. The CDR3 DNA reads as TGCGCCAGTAGCACCAGTAGGGGGGGAGAGACCCAGTACTTC. The encoded protein is CASSTSRGGETQYF.

The CDR3 sequence is CASSLRISGGSTETQYF. In nucleotides, the CDR3 is TGTGCCAGCAGCTTGCGTATATCGGGTGGCAGTACGGAGACCCAGTACTTC. The V call is TRBV5-4, the J call TRBJ2-5, with no clear D. Trimming shortened V by 1 base and J by 5 bases, and 21 bases separated the two germline ends. CDR3 length: 17 residues. CDR1 SGHNT and CDR2 YYREEE come from the germline V gene (reference sequence).

V usage is TRBV28 and J usage is TRBJ1-1, with D unresolved. Trimming stripped 3 bases from V and 7 bases from J, with 9 bases between. Germline values: CDR1 MDHEN, CDR2 SYDVKM. This CDR3 contains 12 residues. The CDR3 loop reads CASSFSMGEAFF. The DNA for the CDR3 is TGTGCCAGCAGTTTTAGCATGGGTGAAGCTTTCTTT.

V is TRBV6-6 and J is TRBJ2-2; possibly TRBD2 for D (6 bases). V was trimmed by 5 bases and J by 7 bases, leaving 17 bases between them. Germline V CDR1 and CDR2: MNHNY, SVGAGI (reference sequence). The CDR3 has 15 residues. In DNA form, the CDR3 reads TGTGCCAGCAGTAACATGGGAGGTTATGGCGGGGAGCTGTTTTTT. It yields the protein CASSNMGGYGGELFF.

The chain is built from TRBV5-1 and TRBJ2-7; TRBD2 matches at 7 bases. CDR1 and CDR2 (germline): SGHRS, YFSETQ. Losses at the gene ends were 4 bases for V and 5 bases for J; bases not matched to a gene: 3. This CDR3 region has 12 residues. The CDR3 nucleotides read TGCGCCAGCAGCCCGACTAGCAACGAGCAGTACTTC. Encoded protein: CASSPTSNEQYF.

V is TRBV4-1 and J is TRBJ2-5; the D gene is possibly TRBD2 (6 bases). Germline values: CDR1 MGHRA, CDR2 YSYEKL. V was clipped by 1 base and J by 1 base, with 10 bases between them. The CDR3 sequence is 15 residues long. In DNA, the CDR3 is TGCGCCAGCAGCCAAGGCCTAGCGACCCAAGAGACCCAGTACTTC. It codes for CASSQGLATQETQYF.

The chain carries TRBV29-1 and TRBJ2-1; 7 nucleotides agree with TRBD1. V dropped 3 bases and J dropped 5; count of bases not matched to a gene: 4. Germline V gene lookup returns CDR1 SQVTM and CDR2 ANQGSEA. This CDR3 is built from 13 residues. In nucleotides, the CDR3 is TGCAGCGTTGAGGCGACAGGGCACAATGAGCAGTTCTTC. This translates into CSVEATGHNEQFF.